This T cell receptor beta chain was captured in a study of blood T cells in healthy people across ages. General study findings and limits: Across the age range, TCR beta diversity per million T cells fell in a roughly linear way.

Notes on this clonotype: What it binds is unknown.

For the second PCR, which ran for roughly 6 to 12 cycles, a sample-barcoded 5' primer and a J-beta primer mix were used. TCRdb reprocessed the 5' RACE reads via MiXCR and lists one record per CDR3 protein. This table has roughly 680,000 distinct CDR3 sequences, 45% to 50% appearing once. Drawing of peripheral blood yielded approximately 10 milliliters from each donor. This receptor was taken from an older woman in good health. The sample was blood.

CDR3 amino acids: CASSRGTAISNQPQHF. The DNA for the CDR3 is TGTGCCAGCAGCCGAGGGACAGCTATTAGCAATCAGCCCCAGCATTTT. The chain is built from TRBV4-2 and TRBJ1-5; 7 nucleotides match TRBD1. CDR1 and CDR2 (germline): LGHNA, YNFKEQ. The CDR3 runs to 16 residues. Trimming at V came to 4 bases and at J to 0 bases, leaving 6 bases not matched to a gene.